This T cell receptor beta chain was identified during a study of CD8 T cells in Susac syndrome. RNA, at about 0.5 to 1 ug, was reverse transcribed with random hexamers. The method of amplification for TCR beta CDR3 was immunoSEQ multiplex PCR, covering 54 Vbeta and 13 Jbeta. TCRdb passed the immunoSEQ multiplex PCR reads through MiXCR, listing each CDR3 protein once. The repertoire has nearly 200,000 distinct CDR3 sequences, 90% to 95% of them found once; the top ten carry approximately 0.093%. The CDR3 totals 14 residues. Trimming took 7 bases from V and 5 from J; bases not matched to a gene: 10. The V gene's germline CDR1 is SQVTM and CDR2 ANQGSEA. Sequencing of TCR beta drew on CD8+ and CD4+ T cells from blood. Through negative isolation, CD4+ and CD8+ T cells were obtained, while TEMRA cells were enriched using FACS.

The receptor was isolated from a human donor with multiple sclerosis. This chain links TRBV29-1 with TRBJ2-2; 7 bases agree with TRBD2. The sample comprised CD4+ T cells from PBMCs. CDR3 sequence: CSARENGLTGELFF. The CDR3 DNA is TGCAGCGCGCGGGAGAACGGCTTGACCGGGGAGCTGTTTTTT.